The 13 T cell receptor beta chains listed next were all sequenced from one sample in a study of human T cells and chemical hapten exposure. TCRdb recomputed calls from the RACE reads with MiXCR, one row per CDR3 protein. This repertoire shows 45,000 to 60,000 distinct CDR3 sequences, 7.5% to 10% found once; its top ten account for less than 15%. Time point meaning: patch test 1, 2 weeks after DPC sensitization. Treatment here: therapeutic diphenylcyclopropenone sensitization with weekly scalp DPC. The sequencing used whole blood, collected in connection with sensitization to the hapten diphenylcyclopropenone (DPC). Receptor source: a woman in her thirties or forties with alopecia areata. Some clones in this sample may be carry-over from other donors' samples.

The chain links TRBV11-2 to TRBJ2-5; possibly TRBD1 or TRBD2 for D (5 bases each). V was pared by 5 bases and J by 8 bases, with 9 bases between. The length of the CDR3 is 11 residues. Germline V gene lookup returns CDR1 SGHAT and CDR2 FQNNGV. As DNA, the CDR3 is TGTGCCAGCAGCCCCCGGGACACCCAGTACTTC. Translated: CASSPRDTQYF.

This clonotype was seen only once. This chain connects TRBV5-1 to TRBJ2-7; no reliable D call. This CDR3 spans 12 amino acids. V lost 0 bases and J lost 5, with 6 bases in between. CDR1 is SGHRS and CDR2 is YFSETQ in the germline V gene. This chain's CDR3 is CASSLGRHEQYF. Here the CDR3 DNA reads TGCGCCAGCAGCTTGGGGCGCCACGAGCAGTACTTC.

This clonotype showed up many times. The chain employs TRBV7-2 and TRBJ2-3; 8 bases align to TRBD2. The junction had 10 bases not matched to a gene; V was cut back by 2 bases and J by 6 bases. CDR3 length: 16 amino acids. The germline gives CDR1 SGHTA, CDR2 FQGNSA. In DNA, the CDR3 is TGTGCCAGCAGCTTAAGTAGCGGGGCGTCCGAGGATACGCAGTATTTT. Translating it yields CASSLSSGASEDTQYF.

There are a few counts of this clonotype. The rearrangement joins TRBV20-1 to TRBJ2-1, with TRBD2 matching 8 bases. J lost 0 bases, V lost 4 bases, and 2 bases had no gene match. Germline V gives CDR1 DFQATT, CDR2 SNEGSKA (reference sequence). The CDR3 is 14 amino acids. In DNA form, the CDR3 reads TGCAGTGCTATTAGCGGGGCCTCCTACAATGAGCAGTTCTTC. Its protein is CSAISGASYNEQFF.

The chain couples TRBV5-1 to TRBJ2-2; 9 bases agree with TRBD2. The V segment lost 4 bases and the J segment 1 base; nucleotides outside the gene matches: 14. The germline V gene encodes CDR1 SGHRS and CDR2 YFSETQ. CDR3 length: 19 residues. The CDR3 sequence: CASSPKVLAGIQNTGELFF. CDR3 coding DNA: TGCGCCAGCAGCCCAAAGGTCCTAGCGGGGATCCAGAACACCGGGGAGCTGTTTTTT.

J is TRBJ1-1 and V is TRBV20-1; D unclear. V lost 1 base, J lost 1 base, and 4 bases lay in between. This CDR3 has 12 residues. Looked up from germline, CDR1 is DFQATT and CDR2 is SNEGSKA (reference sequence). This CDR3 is CSARVRNTEAFF. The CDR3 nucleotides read TGCAGTGCTAGAGTCAGGAACACTGAAGCTTTCTTT.

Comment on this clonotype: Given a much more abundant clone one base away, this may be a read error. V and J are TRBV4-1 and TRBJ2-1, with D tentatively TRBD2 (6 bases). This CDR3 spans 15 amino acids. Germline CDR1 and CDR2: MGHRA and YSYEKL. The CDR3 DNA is TGCGCCAACAGCCGCGGGGAGAGCTCCTACAATGAGCAGTTCTTC. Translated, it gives CANSRGESSYNEQFF.

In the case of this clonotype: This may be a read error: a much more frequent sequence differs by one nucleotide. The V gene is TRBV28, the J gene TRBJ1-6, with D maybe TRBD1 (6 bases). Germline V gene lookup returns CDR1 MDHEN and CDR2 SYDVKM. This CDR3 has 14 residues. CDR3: CASSIVTGNSSLHF. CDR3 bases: TGTGCCAGCAGCATTGTTACAGGGAATTCATCCCTCCACTTT.

The chain's CDR3 is CASSLSPGGSSYNEQFF. The CDR3 bases are TGTGCCAGCAGCTTAAGTCCGGGGGGGAGCTCCTACAATGAGCAGTTCTTC. The gene calls are TRBV7-2 and TRBJ2-1; the match to TRBD2 covers 8 bases. The V segment lost 2 bases and the J segment 0 bases; nucleotides outside the gene matches: 6. The CDR3 runs to 17 residues. From germline, CDR1 is SGHTA and CDR2 FQGNSA.

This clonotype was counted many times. CDR3 sequence: CASSQDPTVQNIQYF. CDR3 nucleotide sequence: TGTGCCAGCAGCCAAGATCCGACGGTACAAAACATTCAGTACTTC. The V gene is TRBV3-1, the J gene TRBJ2-4; D ambiguous. The length of the CDR3 is 15 residues. Germline V gene lookup returns CDR1 LGHDT and CDR2 YNNKEL (reference sequence). V was trimmed by 0 bases and J by 5 bases, leaving 11 bases between them. Combining the CDR3 with reference TRBV3-1 and TRBJ2-4 gives the whole variable domain DTAVSQTPKYLVTQMGNDKSIKCEQNLGHDTMYWYKQDSKKFLKIMFSYNNKELIINETVPNRFSPKSPDKAHLNLHINSLELGDSAVYFCASSQDPTVQNIQYFGAGTRLSVL.

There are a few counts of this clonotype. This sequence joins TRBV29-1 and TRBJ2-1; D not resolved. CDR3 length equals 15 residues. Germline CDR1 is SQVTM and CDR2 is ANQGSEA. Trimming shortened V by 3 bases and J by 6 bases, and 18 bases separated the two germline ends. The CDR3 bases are TGCAGCGTTGAGGGCGGTGAGTTAGGGATCAATGAGCAGTTCTTC. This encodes CSVEGGELGINEQFF.

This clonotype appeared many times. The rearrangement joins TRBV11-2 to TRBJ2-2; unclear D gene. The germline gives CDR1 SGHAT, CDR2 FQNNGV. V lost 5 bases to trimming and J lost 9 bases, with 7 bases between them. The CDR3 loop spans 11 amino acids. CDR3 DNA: TGTGCCAGCAGCCCCTACCGGGAGCTGTTTTTT. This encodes CASSPYRELFF.

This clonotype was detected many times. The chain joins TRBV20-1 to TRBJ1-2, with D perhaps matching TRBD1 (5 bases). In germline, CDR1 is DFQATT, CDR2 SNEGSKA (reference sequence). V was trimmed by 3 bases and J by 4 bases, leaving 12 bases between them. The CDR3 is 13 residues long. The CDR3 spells CSASVQGSYGYTF. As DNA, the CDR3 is TGCAGTGCTAGTGTCCAGGGTTCCTATGGCTACACCTTC.